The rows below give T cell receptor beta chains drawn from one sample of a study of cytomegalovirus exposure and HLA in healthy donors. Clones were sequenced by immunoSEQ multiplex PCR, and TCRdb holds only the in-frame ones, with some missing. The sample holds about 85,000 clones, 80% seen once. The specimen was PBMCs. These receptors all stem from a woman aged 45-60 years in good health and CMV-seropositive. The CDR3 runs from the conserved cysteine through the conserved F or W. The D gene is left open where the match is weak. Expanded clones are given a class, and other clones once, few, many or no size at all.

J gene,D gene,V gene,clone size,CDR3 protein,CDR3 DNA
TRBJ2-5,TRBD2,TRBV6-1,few,CASSSIAGGLETQYF,TGTGCCAGCAGTAGTATAGCGGGGGGCCTAGAGACCCAGTACTTC
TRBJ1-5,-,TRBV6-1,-,CASSEPGGAGQPQHF,TGTGCCAGCAGTGAACCCGGGGGGGCGGGTCAGCCCCAGCATTTT
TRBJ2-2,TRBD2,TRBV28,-,CASSFSTPGGPGELFF,TGTGCCAGCAGTTTTAGCACTCCGGGGGGGCCCGGGGAGCTGTTTTTT
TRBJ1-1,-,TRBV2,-,CASSTQRLNTEAFF,TGTGCCAGCAGTACTCAACGGTTGAACACTGAAGCTTTCTTT
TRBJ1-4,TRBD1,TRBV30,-,CAWSVRGTVNEKLFF,TGTGCCTGGAGTGTAAGGGGGACAGTTAATGAAAAACTGTTTTTT
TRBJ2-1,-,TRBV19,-,CASSTHTGSNSEQFF,TGTGCCAGTAGTACCCATACAGGGAGTAATAGTGAGCAGTTCTTC
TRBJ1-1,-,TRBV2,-,CASTTTGGWTEAFF,TGTGCCAGCACCACAACGGGGGGTTGGACTGAAGCTTTCTTT
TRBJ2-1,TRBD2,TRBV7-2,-,CASSLDSRLAGGYNEQFF,TGTGCCAGCAGCTTAGACTCTAGGCTAGCGGGCGGTTACAATGAGCAGTTCTTC
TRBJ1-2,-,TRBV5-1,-,CASSTFPDNYGYTF,TGCGCCAGCAGCACCTTTCCAGATAACTATGGCTACACCTTC
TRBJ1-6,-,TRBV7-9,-,CASRSDSELGPLHF,TGTGCCAGCAGGTCAGACTCGGAATTAGGACCCCTCCACTTT
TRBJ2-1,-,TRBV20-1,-,CSASPQVEQFF,TGCAGTGCTAGTCCACAGGTTGAGCAGTTCTTC
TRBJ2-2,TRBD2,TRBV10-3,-,CAINPGLAYVGELFF,TGTGCCATCAACCCGGGACTAGCTTACGTCGGGGAGCTGTTTTTT
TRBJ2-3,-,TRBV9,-,CASSVGPLVADTQYF,TGTGCCAGCAGCGTAGGTCCCCTAGTGGCAGATACGCAGTATTTT
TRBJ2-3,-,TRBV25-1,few,CASSEVFGLNPNTQYF,TGTGCCAGCAGTGAGGTATTTGGACTAAACCCCAATACGCAGTATTTT
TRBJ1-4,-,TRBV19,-,CAANSGLGAPGEKLFF,TGTGCCGCAAATAGCGGTTTAGGGGCGCCGGGGGAAAAACTGTTTTTT
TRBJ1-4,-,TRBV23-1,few,CASSRQEDGVGEKLFF,TGCGCCAGCAGTCGACAGGAAGACGGGGTGGGGGAAAAACTGTTTTTT
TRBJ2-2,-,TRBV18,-,CASSPPGTGELFF,TGTGCCAGCTCACCACCCGGCACCGGGGAGCTGTTTTTT
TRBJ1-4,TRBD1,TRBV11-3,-,CASSRLTGTVEKLFF,TGTGCCAGCAGTCGCCTGACCGGGACAGTAGAGAAACTGTTTTTT
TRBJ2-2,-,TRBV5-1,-,CASSFSLVGGELFF,TGCGCCAGCAGCTTTTCCTTGGTCGGCGGGGAGCTGTTTTTT
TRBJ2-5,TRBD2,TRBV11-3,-,CASSSGGLQETQYF,TGTGCCAGCAGCAGCGGGGGGCTGCAAGAGACCCAGTACTTC
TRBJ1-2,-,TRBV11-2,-,CASSLLRSRADGYTF,TGTGCCAGCAGCCTCCTTCGGAGCAGGGCCGATGGCTACACCTTC
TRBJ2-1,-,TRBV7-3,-,CASSLTGAGAWYEQFF,TGTGCCAGCAGCTTAACGGGGGCGGGAGCTTGGTATGAGCAGTTCTTC
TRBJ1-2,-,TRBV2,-,CASTEDRVYGYTF,TGTGCCAGCACCGAAGACAGAGTCTATGGCTACACCTTC
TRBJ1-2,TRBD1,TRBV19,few,CASSEGQDYGYTF,TGTGCCAGTAGCGAAGGACAGGACTATGGCTACACCTTC
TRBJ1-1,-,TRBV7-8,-,CASSLGGLGTEAFF,TGTGCCAGCAGCTTAGGGGGCCTTGGCACTGAAGCTTTCTTT
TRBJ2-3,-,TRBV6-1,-,CASSKTLGSTDTQYF,TGTGCCAGCAGTAAGACCTTGGGCAGTACAGATACGCAGTATTTT
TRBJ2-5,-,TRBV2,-,CASRGHVFGETQYF,TGTGCCAGCAGAGGACATGTATTCGGGGAGACCCAGTACTTC
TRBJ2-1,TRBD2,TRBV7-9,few,CSSSFPGLAGDYNEQFF,TGTTCCAGCAGCTTTCCCGGACTAGCGGGGGACTACAATGAGCAGTTCTTC
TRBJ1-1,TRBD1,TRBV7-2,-,CASSSRDRPPNTEAFF,TGTGCCAGCAGCTCTCGGGACAGACCCCCGAACACTGAAGCTTTCTTT
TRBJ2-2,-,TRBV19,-,CASSIIIRSNTGELFF,TGTGCCAGTAGTATTATTATCAGGTCGAACACCGGGGAGCTGTTTTTT
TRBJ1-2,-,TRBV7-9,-,CASSSATGFYGYTF,TGTGCCAGCAGCTCAGCGACAGGCTTCTATGGCTACACCTTC